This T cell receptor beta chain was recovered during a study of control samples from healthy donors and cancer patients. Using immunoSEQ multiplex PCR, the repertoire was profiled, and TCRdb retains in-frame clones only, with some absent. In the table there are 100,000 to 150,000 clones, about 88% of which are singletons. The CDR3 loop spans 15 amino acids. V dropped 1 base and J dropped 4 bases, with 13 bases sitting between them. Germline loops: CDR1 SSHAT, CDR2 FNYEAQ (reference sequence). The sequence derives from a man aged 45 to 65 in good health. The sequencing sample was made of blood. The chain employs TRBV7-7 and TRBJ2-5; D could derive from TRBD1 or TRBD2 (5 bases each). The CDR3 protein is CASSLGQGTGETQYF. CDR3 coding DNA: TGTGCCAGCAGCTTAGGCCAAGGGACGGGAGAGACCCAGTACTTC.